This TCR beta chain was sequenced in a study of breast tumors, draining lymph nodes, adjacent tissues. Findings of the study overall: Tumor T cell lymph node origin was a supported hypothesis, not proven. Tumor TCR diversity was below lymph nodes but above nontumor tissue. Luminal-like breast cancer showed significantly higher tumor–nontumor repertoire similarity than basal-like.

TCRdb re-analysed the multiplex PCR reads in MiXCR, keeping a single row per CDR3 protein. The sample shows roughly 130,000 distinct CDR3 sequences, about 20% of them seen only once. With respect to this clonotype: Its antigen remains unknown.

After removal of 2 bases from V and 11 bases from J, the junction contained 10 bases not matched to a gene. CDR3 length: 14 residues. Germline values: CDR1 KGHSH, CDR2 LQKENI. Samples came from axillary lymph nodes draining the breast cancer. The V and J genes are TRBV18 and TRBJ1-1; 8 nucleotides line up with TRBD1. What was sequenced was axillary lymph node tissue. This TCR came from a female donor with breast cancer. Some clones in this sample may be carry-over from other donors' samples. The CDR3 region is CASSPRGQEKEAFF. The CDR3 bases are TGTGCCAGCTCACCAAGGGGACAGGAAAAAGAGGCTTTCTTT. The full variable domain, with the rest looked up from reference TRBV18 and TRBJ1-1, is NAGVMQNPRHLVRRRGQEARLRCSPMKGHSHVYWYRQLPEEGLKFMVYLQKENIIDESGMPKERFSAEFPKEGPSILRIQQVVRGDSAAYFCASSPRGQEKEAFFGQGTRLTVV.